The TCR beta chain under discussion was sequenced for a study of post-analysis software for immune sequencing data (dated by TCRdb to between 2015 and 2017). Regarding the study in general: The recorded disease courses included relapsing-remitting, secondary progressive and progressive-relapsing multiple sclerosis, and some patients had no subtype annotation. A subset of samples was prepared in parallel using single-end sample barcoding, then pooled and co-amplified after Illumina adapter ligation. The patient repertoires were compared against approximately ten previously published healthy control repertoires obtained from donors aged roughly 6 to 25 years. The investigation overall reported the following: When samples were clustered directly using the F measure, samples prepared in the same batch co-clustered strongly, which prompted a batch-effect correction. The control group was slightly older than the multiple sclerosis patient group. Multiple sclerosis patients had significantly lower normalized Chao1 diversity than controls, a result that suggests substantial peripheral T-cell clonal expansion.

About this clonotype: No cognate antigen has been identified for it. A junction end diverges from the germline sequence, so it may reflect a read error.

Receptors were amplified or captured by PCR. The sequencing machine was an Illumina HiSeq 2500. To reduce PCR and sequencing biases, unique molecular identifiers were built into the TCR beta cDNA libraries. About 500,000 cDNA molecules were obtained for every 1 to 10 million input T cells, so each molecule roughly corresponded to one T cell. The same protocol used for the earlier healthy control dataset was applied to prepare and sequence the patient libraries. Within a given batch, samples were prepared together, multiplexed and sequenced on the same HiSeq lane. The authors' analysis ran thus. MIGEC was used to process the raw barcoded reads, and molecular identifier groups with only a single read were discarded before consensus assembly and CDR3 extraction. Clonotype tables were post-analysed with VDJtools, and diversity was normalized by down-sampling all datasets to the smallest sample size. To correct batch-related cross-sample contamination, repertoire overlap clustering matched CDR3 amino acid sequences but not nucleotide sequences. TCRdb reran the public reads through fastp at Q25 and MiXCR, keeping productive beta chains. When rows share a CDR3 protein, they turn into one entry using the most common DNA and genes. TCRdb's processing, not the authors' own work, is the source of the V and J calls. For this sample the table gives roughly 570,000 distinct CDR3 sequences, of which 34% were detected only once. The ten largest account for around 5.9% of the sample.

To demonstrate the VDJtools post-analysis software, TCR beta repertoires were profiled from the peripheral blood of 10 to 15 young patients with multiple sclerosis. The multiple sclerosis patients were children and adolescents ranging in age from roughly 6 to 15 years. Sequencing was carried out using blood. The clonotype originates from a girl aged 2 to 17 with multiple sclerosis.

Here the CDR3 is given as CASSRTGGFYGQYF. The nucleotides are TGTGCCAGCAGTCGGACAGGGGGTTTCTACGGGCAGTACTTC. The chain links TRBV6-5 with TRBJ2-7; 10 middle bases align to TRBD1. The cysteine opens and the phenylalanine closes a CDR3 of 14 amino acids. The retained sequence is limited to the CDR3, 42 bases, with the frame set at the first base. The germline V gene specifies MNHEY as CDR1 and SVGAGI as CDR2.